This T cell receptor (beta chain) comes out of a study of T cells in Graves' hyperthyroidism and ophthalmopathy. Study outcomes and limitations: Progression to ophthalmopathy was predicted a median of 6.5 months early.

This CDR3 region has 15 residues. In germline, CDR1 is LGHDT, CDR2 YNNKEL (reference sequence). The J segment lost 5 bases and the V segment lost 7 bases, leaving 11 bases of the junction unmatched. This clonotype was observed a single time. The antigen is undetermined. This may be a read error: a much more frequent sequence differs by one nucleotide. Amplification of TCR beta CDR3 regions was performed using RNA transcripts as template. During a first-round RT-PCR of the TCR CDR3, the HTBI primer set was used. Each CDR3 protein is one row after TCRdb ran MiXCR on the multiplex PCR reads. In the table there are about 380,000 distinct CDR3 sequences, 15% to 20% of which are singletons. Diagnosis relied on clinical symptoms, serum thyroxine and TRAb, thyroid ultrasound and orbital computed tomography. Around 10 ml of fresh peripheral blood supplied the PBMCs.

The V gene is TRBV3-1, the J gene TRBJ2-5; 9 nucleotides agree with TRBD1. The clonotype originates from a young man with Graves' ophthalmopathy. Sequencing was carried out using blood. CDR3 amino acids: CASNLRTGGGETQYF. In nucleotides, the CDR3 is TGTGCCAGCAACCTTCGAACAGGGGGCGGGGAGACCCAGTACTTC.